This T cell receptor (beta chain) was documented in a study of blood T cells in healthy people across ages. Combining a sample-barcoded 5' primer with a J-beta primer mix, a second PCR ran for roughly 7 to 11 cycles. All samples yielded 2.5 million or more CDR3-containing paired-end reads. MiXCR was run by TCRdb on the 5' RACE reads, yielding one entry per CDR3 protein. This table has about 780,000 distinct CDR3 sequences, around 62% appearing once. This clonotype was counted only a few times. Its antigen is not identified. V was shortened by 7 bases and J by 7 bases, with 11 bases between the two germline ends. Germline V gene data show CDR1 as SNHLY and CDR2 as FYNNEI. CDR3 size: 12 residues. Whole-study results and caveats: Age advanced and TCR beta diversity per million T cells fell, roughly linearly.

Sequenced input: blood. This receptor was obtained from a young man in good health. The rearrangement links TRBV2 to TRBJ1-5; D is ambiguous. The CDR3 region has the DNA TGTGCCAGCACTTCGGAGGGACAGCCCCAGCATTTT. Translated: CASTSEGQPQHF.